This T cell receptor (beta chain) came from a study of T-cell reconstitution after alpha-beta-depleted transplantation in children. Study observations and caveats: There were some patients whose high TCRbeta diversity at day 60 came from surviving recipient T cells and thymic progenitors. Several hundred rapidly expanded clones from non-depleted graft cells reportedly supplied alpha-beta T cells about two months post-transplant. T-cell counts and diversity were attributed mostly to newly produced T cells one year after transplant.

Preparing the TCRbeta library involved the use of unique molecular identifiers. TCRdb itself ran the PCR reads through MiXCR, one entry per CDR3 protein. In the table there are 250,000 to 300,000 distinct CDR3 sequences, around a tenth of which are singletons. Germline V CDR1 and CDR2: SGDLS, YYNGEE. The germline V and J ends were trimmed by 0 bases and 6 bases, with 7 bases remaining between them. CDR3 size: 13 residues. This clonotype was seen a handful of times. Its antigen is as yet unknown. V gene TRBV9 combines with J gene TRBJ2-1; D is uncertain. This sample comprised PBMCs, obtained before TCRalphabeta/CD19-depleted stem cell transplant. This TCR derives from a boy less than two years old with acute myeloid leukemia, due to receive a stem cell transplant. The CDR3 DNA reads TGTGCCAGCAGCGTAGGATTACGCAATGAGCAGTTCTTC. The encoded protein is CASSVGLRNEQFF.